The 18 T cell receptor beta chains below come from one sample, sequenced in a study of OX40 agonist ivuxolimab in advanced cancers. Repertoires were generated with immunoSEQ multiplex PCR, while TCRdb's copy carries only in-frame clones and drops some. The table has some 40,000 clones, around nine tenths seen once. Sequencing used CD4+ or CD8+ T cells sorted from blood, obtained in a trial of the OX40 agonist ivuxolimab. The receptors come from an adult with an advanced solid tumor such as melanoma, head and neck, liver or kidney cancer.

The chain links TRBV4-1 to TRBJ1-1; no reliable D call. Germline CDR1 MGHRA, CDR2 YSYEKL. The CDR3 consists of 12 residues. Trimming removed 1 base at V and 8 bases at J, with 8 bases between. The chain's CDR3 is CASSQGGQEAFF. CDR3 sequence (DNA): TGCGCCAGCAGCCAAGGAGGGCAAGAAGCTTTCTTT.

V gene TRBV6-5 combines with J gene TRBJ2-7; TRBD2 matches 8 bases. This CDR3 comprises 14 residues. Germline CDR1 reads MNHEY; CDR2 reads SVGAGI. V shed 6 bases, J shed 0 bases, and the junction held 4 bases outside the gene matches. The CDR3 protein is CASRRTSGSYEQYF. The CDR3 region has the DNA TGTGCCAGCAGGCGCACTAGCGGCTCCTACGAGCAGTACTTC.

The chain links TRBV7-2 to TRBJ2-3; D remains ambiguous. Per the germline V gene, CDR1 is SGHTA and CDR2 is FQGNSA. CDR3 length: 15 residues. V was cut by 5 bases and J by 5 bases, with 17 bases left in between. The CDR3 loop is CASSPWVQGGDTQYF. The CDR3 nucleotides are TGTGCCAGCAGCCCATGGGTCCAAGGTGGAGATACGCAGTATTTT.

The J gene is TRBJ2-1, the V gene TRBV6-5; possibly TRBD1 for D (6 bases). There are 15 residues in the CDR3. V was pared by 2 bases and J by 3 bases, with 11 bases between. Germline V gene sequence: CDR1 MNHEY, CDR2 SVGAGI. CDR3 bases: TGTGCCAGCAGTTACGGGGGCGGAGTCTACAATGAGCAGTTCTTC. Translated: CASSYGGGVYNEQFF.

The chain has TRBV2 and TRBJ2-3; D is unclear. Germline assignment: CDR1 SNHLY and CDR2 FYNNEI. This CDR3 comprises 12 residues. The V and J ends lost 2 bases and 6 bases respectively, with 6 bases between them. Written as DNA, the CDR3 is TGTGCCAGCAGTGAAACTGGGGATACGCAGTATTTT. Protein product: CASSETGDTQYF. The full variable domain, its missing parts supplied by reference TRBV2 and TRBJ2-3, is EPEVTQTPSHQVTQMGQEVILRCVPISNHLYFYWYRQILGQKVEFLVSFYNNEISEKSEIFDDQFSVERPDGSNFTLKIRSTKLEDSAMYFCASSETGDTQYFGPGTRLTVL.

This chain connects TRBV29-1 to TRBJ2-2; D unresolved. This CDR3 has 13 residues. V lost 3 bases, J lost 8 bases, and 13 bases lay in between. From germline, CDR1 is SQVTM and CDR2 ANQGSEA. The CDR3 bases are TGCAGCGTTGATGGCGTCACAGCTGGGGAGCTGTTTTTT. Translating gives CSVDGVTAGELFF.

The rearrangement uses TRBV5-8 and TRBJ1-3, with 9 bases fitting TRBD1. After removal of 3 bases from V and 5 bases from J, the junction contained 3 bases not matched to a gene. From germline, CDR1 is SGHTS and CDR2 YDEGEE. This CDR3 contains 14 residues. The CDR3 DNA reads as TGTGCCAGCAGCTCGGGACAGGGAAGAAACACCATATATTTT. Encoded protein: CASSSGQGRNTIYF.

The V gene is TRBV2, the J gene TRBJ2-1; D call uncertain. The germline V gene has CDR1 SNHLY and CDR2 FYNNEI. CDR3 length equals 11 residues. V gave up 8 bases and J gave up 10 bases, with 12 bases separating them. DNA for the CDR3: TGTGCCAGCGAAACCGGGCCAGAGCAGTTCTTC. Translating gives CASETGPEQFF.

The CDR3 loop reads CASSQAPGSDYEQYF. The CDR3 nucleotides are TGCGCCAGCAGCCAAGCGCCGGGTTCGGATTACGAGCAGTACTTC. The rearrangement links TRBV4-1 to TRBJ2-7, with D unclear. CDR1 MGHRA and CDR2 YSYEKL come from the germline V gene. The length of the CDR3 is 15 residues. The V and J ends lost 1 base and 4 bases respectively, with 14 bases between them.

The J gene is TRBJ2-5, the V gene TRBV7-9, with TRBD2 matching 13 bases. V shed 1 base and J 2 bases; nucleotides not matched to a gene: 4. Germline V lookup: CDR1 SEHNR, CDR2 FQNEAQ (reference sequence). The CDR3 has 17 amino acids. The CDR3 coding sequence is TGTGCCAGCAGCTTAGGGACTAGCGGGAGTTGGCAAGAGACCCAGTACTTC. Translating it yields CASSLGTSGSWQETQYF.

The genes are TRBV25-1 and TRBJ2-3; D gene uncertain. This CDR3 is built from 12 residues. V was trimmed by 6 bases and J by 12 bases, leaving 16 bases between them. The germline V gene encodes CDR1 MGHDK and CDR2 SYGVNS. CDR3 DNA sequence: TGTGCCAGCAGCGTCGACGGCCCAAGCCAGTATTTT. It translates to CASSVDGPSQYF. Drawing the rest from reference TRBV25-1 and TRBJ2-3, the complete variable domain is EADIYQTPRYLVIGTGKKITLECSQTMGHDKMYWYQQDPGMELHLIHYSYGVNSTEKGDLSSESTVSRIRTEHFPLTLESARPSHTSQYLCASSVDGPSQYFGPGTRLTVL.

The gene calls are TRBV5-4 and TRBJ2-1; 10 bases fit TRBD2. This CDR3 contains 14 residues. J lost 7 bases, V lost 4 bases, and 5 bases had no gene match. The germline gives CDR1 SGHNT, CDR2 YYREEE (reference sequence). The CDR3: CASSTGLARNEQFF. CDR3 nucleotides: TGTGCCAGCAGCACGGGACTAGCGCGGAATGAGCAGTTCTTC. The full variable domain, its missing parts supplied by reference TRBV5-4 and TRBJ2-1, is ETGVTQSPTHLIKTRGQQVTLRCSSQSGHNTVSWYQQALGQGPQFIFQYYREEENGRGNFPPRFSGLQFPNYSSELNVNALELDDSALYLCASSTGLARNEQFFGPGTRLTVL.

The chain carries TRBV27 and TRBJ2-7; 11 bases line up with TRBD1. This CDR3 region has 15 residues. J lost 5 bases, V lost 4 bases, and 7 bases had no gene match. The germline V gene encodes CDR1 MNHEY and CDR2 SMNVEV (reference sequence). The CDR3 reads CASSSPGQGVNEQYF. The DNA of the CDR3 is TGTGCCAGCAGTTCCCCGGGACAGGGGGTCAACGAGCAGTACTTC.

This chain joins TRBV6-6 and TRBJ2-7, with TRBD2 matching over 9 bases. The germline V gene encodes CDR1 MNHNY and CDR2 SVGAGI (reference sequence). The CDR3 extends over 14 amino acids. The V gene end was trimmed by 3 bases and the J gene end by 4 bases; junction bases not matched to a gene: 4. The CDR3 loop reads CASSYGREGYEQYF. In nucleotides, the CDR3 is TGTGCCAGCAGTTATGGGCGGGAGGGGTACGAGCAGTACTTC.

The V and J genes are TRBV5-6 and TRBJ2-7; 7 nucleotides align to TRBD1. The CDR3 has 15 amino acids. Per germline, CDR1 SGHDT and CDR2 YYEEEE. Losses at the gene ends were 3 bases for V and 7 bases for J; bases not matched to a gene: 13. The CDR3 is CASSSGGEFYVEQYF. In DNA, the CDR3 is TGTGCCAGCAGCTCAGGGGGAGAATTCTACGTGGAGCAGTACTTC.

The V and J genes are TRBV29-1 and TRBJ2-7; tentatively, D is TRBD1 (5 bases). The germline V gene has CDR1 SQVTM and CDR2 ANQGSEA. The length of the CDR3 is 13 residues. V lost 4 bases and J lost 1, with 11 bases in between. CDR3 loop: CSVVETESYEQYF. The CDR3 DNA reads TGCAGCGTTGTCGAGACAGAGTCCTACGAGCAGTACTTC.

Points on this clone: Mismatch with germline at one junction end may stem from a read error. This sequence joins TRBV28 and TRBJ1-1, with 8 bases lining up with TRBD1. The CDR3 spans 12 residues. The germline V gene encodes CDR1 MDHEN and CDR2 SYDVKM. The DNA of the CDR3 is TGTGCCAGCAGTCCCCGACAGGGGTTCGTTGGGTTT. Amino acid sequence: CASSPRQGFVGF.

This sequence joins TRBV6-5 and TRBJ1-5; perhaps TRBD1 as D (5 bases). This CDR3 is 12 amino acids long. From germline, CDR1 is MNHEY and CDR2 SVGAGI. V lost 6 bases to trimming and J lost 7 bases, with 10 bases between them. The CDR3 loop reads CASSRGGQPQHF. The CDR3 region has the DNA TGTGCCAGCAGCCGCGGGGGACAGCCCCAGCATTTT.